This T cell receptor beta chain derives from a study of low-dose radiotherapy and immunotherapy resistance in tumors. Study information: The fractionation for Cohort 1 was 0.5 Gy per fraction every 2 weeks, totaling 6.5 Gy. On cycle 1 day 1, patients started four cycles of oral aspirin 300 mg daily.

Both TCRalpha and TCRbeta chains were reverse transcribed with V-gene-specific primers. TCRs were put through roughly 19 PCR cycles of amplification with Phusion. A constant-region primer and the V-primer adapter served as the primer pair. TCRdb passed the reads through MiXCR, listing each CDR3 protein once. The table lists some 6,200 distinct CDR3 sequences, approximately 80% of them singletons. Eligibility was restricted to patients presenting with advanced solid tumors that lacked tumor-infiltrating lymphocytes. The CDR3 is 11 amino acids. The germline V and J ends were trimmed by 5 bases and 7 bases, with 9 bases remaining between them. Per germline, CDR1 SQVTM and CDR2 ANQGSEA.

The chain combines TRBV29-1 with TRBJ2-4; D is perhaps TRBD1 or TRBD2 (5 bases each). This clonotype originated in a human donor with advanced metastatic prostate, ovarian, gallbladder or colorectal cancer (not recorded which). This table probably holds off-target reads from a library built for another chain. CDR3 in DNA: TGCAGCGTTAGGGACCGCAACATTCAGTACTTC. Translation gives CSVRDRNIQYF.